These 17 T cell receptor beta chains were all obtained from the same sample, sequenced in a study of blood T cell repertoires in COVID-19. Data came from immunoSEQ multiplex PCR; TCRdb stores just in-frame clones and leaves some out. This table has a few hundred thousand clones, roughly nine tenths appearing once. Sequencing used peripheral blood. These TCRs come from a young man with active or convalescent COVID-19.

The CDR3 sequence is CASTGTEDTQYF. The CDR3 DNA is TGTGCCAGCACCGGAACAGAAGATACGCAGTATTTT. The chain has TRBV18 and TRBJ2-3; D remains ambiguous. Germline V gene data show CDR1 as KGHSH and CDR2 as LQKENI. V was trimmed by 8 bases and J by 5 bases, leaving 11 bases between them. This CDR3 spans 12 amino acids.

V is TRBV7-3 and J is TRBJ2-7; 7 positions agree with TRBD2. Germline V gives CDR1 SGHTA, CDR2 FQGTGA. The V gene end was trimmed by 2 bases and the J gene end by 3 bases; junction bases not matched to a gene: 4. CDR3 length: 14 amino acids. CDR3 in amino acids: CASSLSGGVYEQYF. CDR3 in DNA: TGTGCCAGCAGCTTATCGGGGGGAGTCTACGAGCAGTACTTC.

This chain joins TRBV15 and TRBJ2-3, with 9 nucleotides matching TRBD1. V was clipped by 2 bases and J by 6 bases; unmatched bases: 12. CDR3 size: 17 residues. CDR1 LNHNV and CDR2 YYDKDF come from the germline V gene (reference sequence). DNA of the CDR3: TGTGCCACCAGCAGAACCAAACAGGGGGCTGGTCAGGATACGCAGTATTTT. Translation gives CATSRTKQGAGQDTQYF.

This clone was detected a few times. The gene calls are TRBV5-1 and TRBJ2-7; TRBD1 matches 10 bases. After removal of 5 bases from V and 4 bases from J, the junction contained 12 bases not matched to a gene. This CDR3 is built from 16 residues. Germline assignment: CDR1 SGHRS and CDR2 YFSETQ. In DNA form, the CDR3 reads TGCGCCAGCAGAGACACCGTAGGGACAGGGGTGTACGAGCAGTACTTC. Translation: CASRDTVGTGVYEQYF.

V is TRBV5-1 and J is TRBJ2-6, with D possibly matching TRBD1 (6 bases). Germline CDR1 reads SGHRS; CDR2 reads YFSETQ. The CDR3 totals 16 residues. The CDR3 reads CASRGTPSSGANVLTF. The CDR3 bases are TGCGCTTCCAGGGGTACCCCGAGCTCTGGGGCCAACGTCCTGACTTTC.

The J gene is TRBJ2-7, the V gene TRBV29-1; 10 nucleotides match TRBD1. Germline V gives CDR1 SQVTM, CDR2 ANQGSEA. Trimming cost V 0 bases and J 0 bases; bases outside gene matches: 11. The CDR3 is made up of 18 amino acids. CDR3 protein: CSVEDPRSTGGGSYEQYF. The DNA of the CDR3 is TGCAGCGTTGAAGACCCGAGATCGACAGGGGGCGGCTCCTACGAGCAGTACTTC.

The chain couples TRBV30 to TRBJ1-4; D is undetermined. The germline V gene has CDR1 GTSNPN and CDR2 SVGIG (reference sequence). The CDR3 is 12 amino acids. Trimming shortened V by 4 bases and J by 5 bases, and 8 bases separated the two germline ends. The CDR3 DNA sequence: TGTGCCTGGAATCGAGGCAATGAAAAACTGTTTTTT. It is translated as CAWNRGNEKLFF.

The chain carries TRBV4-2 and TRBJ2-7, with D possibly matching TRBD2 (6 bases). Germline V gene lookup returns CDR1 LGHNA and CDR2 YNFKEQ. CDR3 size: 15 residues. The V and J ends lost 3 bases and 2 bases respectively, with 14 bases between them. CDR3 in DNA: TGTGCCAGCAGCCACTCAGGCGGGATTGCCTACGAGCAGTACTTC. Its protein is CASSHSGGIAYEQYF.

Note on this clone: One end of the junction does not line up with germline, which may come from a read error. The chain links TRBV6-1 to TRBJ2-3; D assignment may be TRBD1 or TRBD2 (6 bases each). CDR1 and CDR2 (germline): MNHNS, SASEGT. The CDR3 runs to 15 residues. The CDR3 here is CASREGDSSTDTQYF. CDR3 nucleotide sequence: TGTGCCAGCCGTGAGGGGGACTCAAGCACAGATACGCAGTATTTT.

The genes are TRBV11-3 and TRBJ1-2; TRBD1 aligns across 7 bases. Germline trimming cut 2 bases from V and 2 bases from J; bases unmatched to any gene: 5. Germline lookup yields CDR1 SGHNT and CDR2 YENEEA. CDR3 size: 15 residues. Written as DNA, the CDR3 is TGTGCCAGCAGCTTACGACAGGGTCTCAACTATGGCTACACCTTC. Translated, it gives CASSLRQGLNYGYTF.

The chain couples TRBV11-2 to TRBJ1-5, with D hard to call. Deletions cut 2 bases from V and 3 bases from J, with 11 bases between. The CDR3 runs 15 residues. CDR1 is SGHAT and CDR2 is FQNNGV in the germline V gene. The CDR3 nucleotides are TGTGCCAGCAGCTTATGGCGGCAGAACAATCAGCCCCAGCATTTT. The encoded protein is CASSLWRQNNQPQHF.

V and J are TRBV2 and TRBJ2-7, with D possibly being TRBD1 (7 bases). The CDR3 is made up of 21 amino acids. CDR1 is SNHLY, CDR2 FYNNEI, per germline. Trimming took off 5 bases at V and 0 bases at J, with 32 bases between the two ends. DNA of the CDR3: TGTGCCAGCAGTATCAGGGGGAGTCTTGCGGGATCCACTCCTAGCTCCTACGAGCAGTACTTC. This translates into CASSIRGSLAGSTPSSYEQYF. Based on the CDR3 plus reference TRBV2 and TRBJ2-7, the full variable domain is EPEVTQTPSHQVTQMGQEVILRCVPISNHLYFYWYRQILGQKVEFLVSFYNNEISEKSEIFDDQFSVERPDGSNFTLKIRSTKLEDSAMYFCASSIRGSLAGSTPSSYEQYFGPGTRLTVT.

The chain joins TRBV29-1 to TRBJ2-7; the match to TRBD1 covers 8 bases. The CDR3 runs to 14 residues. The V gene end was trimmed by 6 bases and the J gene end by 2 bases; junction bases not matched to a gene: 9. Per germline, CDR1 SQVTM and CDR2 ANQGSEA. The CDR3 protein is CSVETGVNTYEQYF. The CDR3 nucleotides read TGCAGCGTAGAGACAGGGGTAAACACCTACGAGCAGTACTTC.

The chain combines TRBV4-2 with TRBJ2-1, with 14 positions matching TRBD2. V was clipped by 0 bases and J by 8 bases; unmatched bases: 6. The CDR3 covers 17 residues. In germline, CDR1 is LGHNA, CDR2 YNFKEQ. In nucleotides, the CDR3 is TGTGCCAGCAGCCAAGATGTGACTAGCGGGAGGGTCGATGAGCAGTTCTTC. Its protein product is CASSQDVTSGRVDEQFF.

This sequence joins TRBV11-2 and TRBJ2-1, with D unclear. The CDR3 covers 16 residues. Germline assignment: CDR1 SGHAT and CDR2 FQNNGV. The V end was cut by 4 bases, the J end by 0 bases, with 13 bases between. In DNA form, the CDR3 reads TGTGCCAGCAGCTCCGACTCTAGGAGCTCCTACAATGAGCAGTTCTTC. This sequence encodes CASSSDSRSSYNEQFF.

The chain is built from TRBV7-9 and TRBJ1-1, with 9 positions matching TRBD1. Per germline, CDR1 SEHNR and CDR2 FQNEAQ (reference sequence). This CDR3 has 13 amino acids. After removal of 3 bases from V and 8 bases from J, the junction contained 4 bases not matched to a gene. The CDR3 coding sequence is TGTGCCAGCAGCTTTACGACAGGGGGAGAAGCTTTCTTT. Translating gives CASSFTTGGEAFF. Full variable domain (outside the CDR3, taken from reference TRBV7-9 and TRBJ1-1): DTGVSQNPRHKITKRGQNVTFRCDPISEHNRLYWYRQTLGQGPEFLTYFQNEAQLEKSRLLSDRFSAERPKGSFSTLEIQRTEQGDSAMYLCASSFTTGGEAFFGQGTRLTVV.

The chain combines TRBV6-6 with TRBJ2-1, with 10 bases identical to TRBD2. Germline V gene sequence: CDR1 MNHNY, CDR2 SVGAGI (reference sequence). CDR3 length equals 13 residues. The V segment lost 8 bases and the J segment 10 bases; nucleotides outside the gene matches: 8. The CDR3: CASGSGGVKEQFF. The CDR3 DNA is TGTGCCAGCGGGAGCGGGGGGGTCAAGGAGCAGTTCTTC.